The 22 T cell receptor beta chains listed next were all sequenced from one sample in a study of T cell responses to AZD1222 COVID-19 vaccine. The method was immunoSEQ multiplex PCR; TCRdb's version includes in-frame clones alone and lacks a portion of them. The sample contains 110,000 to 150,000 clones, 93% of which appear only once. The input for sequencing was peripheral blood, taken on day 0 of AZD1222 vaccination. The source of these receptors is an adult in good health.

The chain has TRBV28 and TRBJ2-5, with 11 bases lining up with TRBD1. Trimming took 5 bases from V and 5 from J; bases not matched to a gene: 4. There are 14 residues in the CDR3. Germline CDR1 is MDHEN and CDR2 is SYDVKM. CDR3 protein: CASSLGDRGETQYF. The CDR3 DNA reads TGTGCCAGCAGTCTCGGGGACAGGGGGGAGACCCAGTACTTC.

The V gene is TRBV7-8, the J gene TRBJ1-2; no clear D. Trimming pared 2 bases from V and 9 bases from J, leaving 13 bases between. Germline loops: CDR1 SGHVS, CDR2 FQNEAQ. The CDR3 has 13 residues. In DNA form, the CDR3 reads TGTGCCAGCAGCTTATTTCCGGGGAAGAGCTACACCTTC. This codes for CASSLFPGKSYTF.

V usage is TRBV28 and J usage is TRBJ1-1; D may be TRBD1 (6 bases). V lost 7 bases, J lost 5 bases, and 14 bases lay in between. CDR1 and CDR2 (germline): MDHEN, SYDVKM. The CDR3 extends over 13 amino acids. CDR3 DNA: TGTGCCAGCAATCAAAGGGGGGGGACTGAAGCTTTCTTT. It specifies CASNQRGGTEAFF.

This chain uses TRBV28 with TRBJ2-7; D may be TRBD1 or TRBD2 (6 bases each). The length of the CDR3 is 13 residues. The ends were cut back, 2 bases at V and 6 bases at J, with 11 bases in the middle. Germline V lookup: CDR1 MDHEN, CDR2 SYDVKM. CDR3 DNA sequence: TGTGCCAGCAGTTTAAGGGGGGCTAGCGAGCAGTACTTC. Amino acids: CASSLRGASEQYF.

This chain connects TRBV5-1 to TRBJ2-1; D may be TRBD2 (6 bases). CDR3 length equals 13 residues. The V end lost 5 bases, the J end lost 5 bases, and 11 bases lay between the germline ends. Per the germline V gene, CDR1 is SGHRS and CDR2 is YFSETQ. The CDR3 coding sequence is TGCGCCAGCAGGGAGGGACTCAACAATGAGCAGTTCTTC. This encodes CASREGLNNEQFF.

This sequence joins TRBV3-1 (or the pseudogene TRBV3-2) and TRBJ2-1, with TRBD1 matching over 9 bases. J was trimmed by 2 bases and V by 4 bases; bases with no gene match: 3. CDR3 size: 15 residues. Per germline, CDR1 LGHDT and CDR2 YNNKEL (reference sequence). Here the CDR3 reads CASSPRDRAYNEQFF. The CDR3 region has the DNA TGTGCCAGCAGCCCCCGGGACAGGGCCTACAATGAGCAGTTCTTC.

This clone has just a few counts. CDR3 DNA: TGTGCCATCAGTGAGTCCCCGGGCAGGGTCAATTCACCCCTCCACTTT. Its protein product is CAISESPGRVNSPLHF. The chain uses TRBV10-3 and TRBJ1-6; D is perhaps TRBD1 (5 bases). Germline V gene sequence: CDR1 ENHRY, CDR2 SYGVKD. The V and J ends lost 0 bases and 7 bases respectively, with 13 bases between them. The length of the CDR3 is 16 residues.

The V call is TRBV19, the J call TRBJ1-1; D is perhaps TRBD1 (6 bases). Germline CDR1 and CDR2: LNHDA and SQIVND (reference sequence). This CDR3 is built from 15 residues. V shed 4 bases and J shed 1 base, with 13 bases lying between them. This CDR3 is CASSTWTEQNTEAFF. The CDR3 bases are TGTGCCAGTAGTACCTGGACAGAACAGAACACTGAAGCTTTCTTT.

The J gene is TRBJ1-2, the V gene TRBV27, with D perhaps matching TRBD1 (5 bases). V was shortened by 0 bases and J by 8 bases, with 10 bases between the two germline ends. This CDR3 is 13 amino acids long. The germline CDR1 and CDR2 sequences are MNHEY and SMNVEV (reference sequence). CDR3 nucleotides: TGTGCCAGCAGTTTATCCCAGGGTTGGGGCTACACCTTC. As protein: CASSLSQGWGYTF.

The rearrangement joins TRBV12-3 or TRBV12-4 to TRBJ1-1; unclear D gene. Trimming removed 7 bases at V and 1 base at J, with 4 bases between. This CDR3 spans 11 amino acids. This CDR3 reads CASKGNTEAFF. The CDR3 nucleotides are TGTGCCAGCAAAGGGAACACTGAAGCTTTCTTT.

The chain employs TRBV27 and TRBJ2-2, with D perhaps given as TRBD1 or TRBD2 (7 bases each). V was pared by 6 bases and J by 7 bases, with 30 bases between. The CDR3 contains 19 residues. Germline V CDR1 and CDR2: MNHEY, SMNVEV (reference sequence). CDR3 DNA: TGTGCCAGCAGCCCAGGGGGGGCTCGCACGGGGGCGCCGGGCGGGGAGCTGTTTTTT. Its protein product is CASSPGGARTGAPGGELFF.

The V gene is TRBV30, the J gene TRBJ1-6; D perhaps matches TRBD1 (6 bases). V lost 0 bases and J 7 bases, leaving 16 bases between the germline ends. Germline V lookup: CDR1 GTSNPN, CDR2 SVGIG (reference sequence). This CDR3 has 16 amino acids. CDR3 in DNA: TGTGCCTGGAGTGTACAGGGTGGCGGCCAAAATTCACCCCTCCACTTT. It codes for CAWSVQGGGQNSPLHF.

The CDR3 DNA follows: TGTGCCAGCAGCTTGGGGGCAGACAGGCTCAAAACCTATGGCTACACCTTC. It codes for CASSLGADRLKTYGYTF. This chain joins TRBV5-4 and TRBJ1-2, with a possible D match to TRBD1 (6 bases). Per germline, CDR1 SGHNT and CDR2 YYREEE (reference sequence). This CDR3 region has 17 residues. With 0 bases removed from V and 4 bases from J, the gap between germline ends came to 19 bases.

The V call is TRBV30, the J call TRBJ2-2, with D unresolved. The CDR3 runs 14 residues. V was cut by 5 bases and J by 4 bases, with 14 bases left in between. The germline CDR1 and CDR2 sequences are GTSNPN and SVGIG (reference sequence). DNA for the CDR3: TGTGCCTGGGGCAGGCGAGAGTTCACCGGGGAGCTGTTTTTT. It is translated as CAWGRREFTGELFF.

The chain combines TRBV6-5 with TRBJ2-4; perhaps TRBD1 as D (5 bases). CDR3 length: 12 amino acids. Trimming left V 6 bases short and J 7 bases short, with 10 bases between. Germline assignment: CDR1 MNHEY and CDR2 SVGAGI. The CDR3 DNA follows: TGTGCCAGCAGCCAGGGCAGGAACATTCAGTACTTC. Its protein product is CASSQGRNIQYF.

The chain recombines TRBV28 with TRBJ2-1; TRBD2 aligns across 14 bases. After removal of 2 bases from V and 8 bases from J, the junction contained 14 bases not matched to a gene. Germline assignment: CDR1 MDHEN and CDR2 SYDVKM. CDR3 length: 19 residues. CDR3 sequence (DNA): TGTGCCAGCAGTTTAGTGTCGGGACTAGCGGGAGTAGTAGTGGATGAGCAGTTCTTC. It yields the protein CASSLVSGLAGVVVDEQFF.

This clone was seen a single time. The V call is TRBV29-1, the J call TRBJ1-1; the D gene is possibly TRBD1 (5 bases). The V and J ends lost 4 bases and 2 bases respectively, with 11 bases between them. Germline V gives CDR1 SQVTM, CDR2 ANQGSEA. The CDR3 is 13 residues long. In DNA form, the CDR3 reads TGCAGCGTTGTGGCCGGGGCTAACACTGAAGCTTTCTTT. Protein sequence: CSVVAGANTEAFF.

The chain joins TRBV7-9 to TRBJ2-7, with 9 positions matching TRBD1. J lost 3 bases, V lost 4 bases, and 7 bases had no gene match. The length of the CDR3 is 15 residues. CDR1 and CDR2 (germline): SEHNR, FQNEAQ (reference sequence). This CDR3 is CASSSPTGGIYEQYF. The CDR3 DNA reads TGTGCCAGCAGCTCCCCGACAGGGGGGATCTACGAGCAGTACTTC.

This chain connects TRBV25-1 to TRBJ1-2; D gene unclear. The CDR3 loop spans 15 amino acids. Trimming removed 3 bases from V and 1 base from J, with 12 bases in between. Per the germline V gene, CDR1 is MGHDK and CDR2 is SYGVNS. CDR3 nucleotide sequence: TGTGCCAGCAGTGAGTTGGATAAACTTAACTATGGCTACACCTTC. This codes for CASSELDKLNYGYTF.

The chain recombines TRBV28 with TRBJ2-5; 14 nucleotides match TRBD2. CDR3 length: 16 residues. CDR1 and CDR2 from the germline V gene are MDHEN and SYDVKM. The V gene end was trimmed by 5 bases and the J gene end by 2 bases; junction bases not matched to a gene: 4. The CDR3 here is CASSPGLAGAQETQYF. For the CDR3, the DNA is TGTGCCAGCAGTCCGGGACTAGCGGGAGCTCAAGAGACCCAGTACTTC.

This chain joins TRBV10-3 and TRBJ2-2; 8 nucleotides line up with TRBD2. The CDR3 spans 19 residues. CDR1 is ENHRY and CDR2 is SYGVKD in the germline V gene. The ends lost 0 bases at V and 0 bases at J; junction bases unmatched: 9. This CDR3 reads CAISESISYGRANTGELFF. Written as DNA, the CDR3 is TGTGCCATCAGTGAGTCGATTTCATACGGGAGGGCGAACACCGGGGAGCTGTTTTTT.

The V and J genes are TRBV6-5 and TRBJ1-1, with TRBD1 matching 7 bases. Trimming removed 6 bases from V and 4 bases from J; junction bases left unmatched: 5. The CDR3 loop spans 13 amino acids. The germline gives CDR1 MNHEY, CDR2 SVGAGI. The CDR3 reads CASRRNRGTEAFF. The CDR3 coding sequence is TGTGCCAGCAGACGAAACAGGGGCACTGAAGCTTTCTTT.